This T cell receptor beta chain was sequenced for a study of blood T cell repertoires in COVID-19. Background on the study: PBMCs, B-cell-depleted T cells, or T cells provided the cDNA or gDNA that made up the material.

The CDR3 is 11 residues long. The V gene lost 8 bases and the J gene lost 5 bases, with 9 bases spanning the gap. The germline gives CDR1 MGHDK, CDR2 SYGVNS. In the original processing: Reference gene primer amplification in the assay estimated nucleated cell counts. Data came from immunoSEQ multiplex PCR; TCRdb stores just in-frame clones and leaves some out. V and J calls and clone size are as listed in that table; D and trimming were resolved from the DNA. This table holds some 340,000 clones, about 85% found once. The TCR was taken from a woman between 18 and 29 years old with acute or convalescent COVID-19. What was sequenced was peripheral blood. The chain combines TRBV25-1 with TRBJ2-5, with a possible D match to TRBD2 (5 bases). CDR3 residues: CASRGGETQYF. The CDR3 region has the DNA TGTGCCAGCCGAGGCGGGGAGACCCAGTACTTC.